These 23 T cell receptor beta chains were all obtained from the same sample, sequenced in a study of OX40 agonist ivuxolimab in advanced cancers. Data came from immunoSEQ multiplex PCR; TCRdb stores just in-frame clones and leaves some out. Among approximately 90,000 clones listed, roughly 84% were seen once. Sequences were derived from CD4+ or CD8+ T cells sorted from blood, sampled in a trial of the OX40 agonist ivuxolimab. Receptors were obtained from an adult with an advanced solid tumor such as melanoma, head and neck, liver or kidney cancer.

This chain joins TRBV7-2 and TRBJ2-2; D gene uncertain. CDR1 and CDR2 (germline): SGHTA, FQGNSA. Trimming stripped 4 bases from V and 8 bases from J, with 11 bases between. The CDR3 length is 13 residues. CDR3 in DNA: TGTGCCAGCAGCTCTAATCCGTCAGGGGAGCTGTTTTTT. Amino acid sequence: CASSSNPSGELFF.

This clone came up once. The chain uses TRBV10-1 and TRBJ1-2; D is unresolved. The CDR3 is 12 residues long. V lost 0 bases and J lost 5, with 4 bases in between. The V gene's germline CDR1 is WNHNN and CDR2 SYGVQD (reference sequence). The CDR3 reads CASSESGYGYTF. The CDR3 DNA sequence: TGCGCCAGCAGTGAGTCGGGGTATGGCTACACCTTC.

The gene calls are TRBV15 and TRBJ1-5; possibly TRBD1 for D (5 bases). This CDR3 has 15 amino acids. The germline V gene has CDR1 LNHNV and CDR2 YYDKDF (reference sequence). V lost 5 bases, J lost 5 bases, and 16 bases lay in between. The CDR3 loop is CATSPGGVVDQPQHF. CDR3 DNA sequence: TGTGCCACCAGCCCTGGGGGGGTTGTTGATCAGCCCCAGCATTTT.

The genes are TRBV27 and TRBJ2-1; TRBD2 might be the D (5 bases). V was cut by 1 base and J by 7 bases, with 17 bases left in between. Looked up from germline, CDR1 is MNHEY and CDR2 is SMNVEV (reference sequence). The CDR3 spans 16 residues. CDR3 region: CASSLWPGSSGNEQFF. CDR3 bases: TGTGCCAGCAGTTTATGGCCGGGATCCTCGGGGAATGAGCAGTTCTTC.

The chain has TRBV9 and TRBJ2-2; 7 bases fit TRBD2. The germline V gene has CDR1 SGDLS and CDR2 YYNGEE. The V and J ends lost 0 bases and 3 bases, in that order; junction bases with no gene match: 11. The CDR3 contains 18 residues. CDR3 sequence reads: CASSVVGTPGGYTGELFF. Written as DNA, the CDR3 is TGTGCCAGCAGCGTAGTCGGGACCCCGGGGGGATACACCGGGGAGCTGTTTTTT.

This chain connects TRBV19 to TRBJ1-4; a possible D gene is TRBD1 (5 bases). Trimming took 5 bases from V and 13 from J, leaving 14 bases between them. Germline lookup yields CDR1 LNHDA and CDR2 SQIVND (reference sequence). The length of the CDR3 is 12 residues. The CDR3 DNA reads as TGTGCCAGTAGTCTAGGGGAAGTTGTACTGTTTTTT. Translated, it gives CASSLGEVVLFF. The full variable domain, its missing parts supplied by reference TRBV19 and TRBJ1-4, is DGGITQSPKYLFRKEGQNVTLSCEQNLNHDAMYWYRQDPGQGLRLIYYSQIVNDFQKGDIAEGYSVSREKKESFPLTVTSAQKNPTAFYLCASSLGEVVLFFGSGTQLSVL.

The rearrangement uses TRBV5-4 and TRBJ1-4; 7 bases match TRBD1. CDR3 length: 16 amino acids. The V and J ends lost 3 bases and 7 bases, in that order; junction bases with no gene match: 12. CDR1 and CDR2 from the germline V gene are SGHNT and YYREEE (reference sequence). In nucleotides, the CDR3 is TGTGCCAGCAGCTCTAGGGGGCGAGGCCATAGTGAAAAACTGTTTTTT. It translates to CASSSRGRGHSEKLFF.

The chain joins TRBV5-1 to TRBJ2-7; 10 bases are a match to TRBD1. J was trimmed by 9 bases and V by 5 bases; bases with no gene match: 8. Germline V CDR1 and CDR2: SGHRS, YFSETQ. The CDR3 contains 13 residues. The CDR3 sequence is CASRAGTGAWQYF. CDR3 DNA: TGCGCCAGCAGGGCCGGGACAGGGGCTTGGCAGTACTTC.

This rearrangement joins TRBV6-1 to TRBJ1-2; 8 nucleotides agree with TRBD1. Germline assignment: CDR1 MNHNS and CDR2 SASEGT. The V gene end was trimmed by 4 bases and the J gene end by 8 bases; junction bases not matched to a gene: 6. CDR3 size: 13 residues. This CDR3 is CASSATGAWGYTF. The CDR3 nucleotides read TGTGCCAGCAGTGCGACAGGGGCCTGGGGCTACACCTTC.

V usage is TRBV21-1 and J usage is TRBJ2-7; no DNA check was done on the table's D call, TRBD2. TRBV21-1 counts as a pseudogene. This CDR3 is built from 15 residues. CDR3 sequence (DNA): TGTGCCAGCAGCAAAAGTAGCGTGGATGTAGAGGAGCAGTACTTC. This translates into CASSKSSVDVEEQYF.

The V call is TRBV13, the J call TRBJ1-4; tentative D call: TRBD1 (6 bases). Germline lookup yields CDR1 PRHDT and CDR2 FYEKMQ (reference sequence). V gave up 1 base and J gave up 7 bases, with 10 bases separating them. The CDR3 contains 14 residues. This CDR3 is CASSLAQGPEKLFF. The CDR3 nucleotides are TGTGCCAGCAGCTTAGCGCAGGGGCCTGAAAAACTGTTTTTT.

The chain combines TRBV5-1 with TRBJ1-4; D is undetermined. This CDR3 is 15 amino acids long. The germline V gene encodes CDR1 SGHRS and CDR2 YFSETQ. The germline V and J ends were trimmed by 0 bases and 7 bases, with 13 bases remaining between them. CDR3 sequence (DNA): TGCGCCAGCAGCTTGGAAGCGGGGTGGAGTGAAAAACTGTTTTTT. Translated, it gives CASSLEAGWSEKLFF.

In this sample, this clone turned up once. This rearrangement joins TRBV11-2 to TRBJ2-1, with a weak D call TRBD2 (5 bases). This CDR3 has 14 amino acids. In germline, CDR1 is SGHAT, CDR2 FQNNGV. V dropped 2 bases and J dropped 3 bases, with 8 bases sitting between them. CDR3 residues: CASSLSGGYNEQFF. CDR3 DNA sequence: TGTGCCAGCAGCTTATCTGGAGGCTACAATGAGCAGTTCTTC.

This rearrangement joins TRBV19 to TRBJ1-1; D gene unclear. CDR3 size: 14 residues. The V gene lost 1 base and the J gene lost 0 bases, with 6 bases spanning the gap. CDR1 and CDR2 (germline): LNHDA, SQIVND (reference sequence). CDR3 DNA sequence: TGTGCCAGTAGTATAGGGGGATTGAACACTGAAGCTTTCTTT. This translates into CASSIGGLNTEAFF.

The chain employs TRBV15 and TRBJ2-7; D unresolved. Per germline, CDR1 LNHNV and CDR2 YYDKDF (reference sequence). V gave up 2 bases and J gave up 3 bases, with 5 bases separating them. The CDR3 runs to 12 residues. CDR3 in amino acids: CATSRHFYEQYF. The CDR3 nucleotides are TGTGCCACCAGCAGACATTTCTACGAGCAGTACTTC.

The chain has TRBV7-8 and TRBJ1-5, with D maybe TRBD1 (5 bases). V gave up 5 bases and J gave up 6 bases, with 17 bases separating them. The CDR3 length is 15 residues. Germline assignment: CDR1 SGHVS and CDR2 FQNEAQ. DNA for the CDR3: TGTGCCAGCAGCCCCCGGGACCTCTGGGCTCAGCCCCAGCATTTT. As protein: CASSPRDLWAQPQHF. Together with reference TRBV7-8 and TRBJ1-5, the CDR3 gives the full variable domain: GAGVSQSPRYKVAKRGQDVALRCDPISGHVSLFWYQQALGQGPEFLTYFQNEAQLDKSGLPSDRFFAERPEGSVSTLKIQRTQQEDSAVYLCASSPRDLWAQPQHFGDGTRLSIL.

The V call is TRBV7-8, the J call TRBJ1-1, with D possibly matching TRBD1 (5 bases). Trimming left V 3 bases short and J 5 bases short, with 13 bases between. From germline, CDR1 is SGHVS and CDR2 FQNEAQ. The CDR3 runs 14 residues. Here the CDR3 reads CASSFSNTGTEAFF. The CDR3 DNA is TGTGCCAGCAGCTTCTCCAATACAGGAACTGAAGCTTTCTTT.

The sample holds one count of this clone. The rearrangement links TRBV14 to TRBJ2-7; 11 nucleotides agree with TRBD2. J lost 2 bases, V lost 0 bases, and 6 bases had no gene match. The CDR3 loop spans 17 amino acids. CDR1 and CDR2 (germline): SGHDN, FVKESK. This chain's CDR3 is CASSQDRPTSGTYEQYF. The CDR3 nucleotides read TGTGCCAGCAGCCAAGATCGCCCGACTAGCGGGACCTACGAGCAGTACTTC.

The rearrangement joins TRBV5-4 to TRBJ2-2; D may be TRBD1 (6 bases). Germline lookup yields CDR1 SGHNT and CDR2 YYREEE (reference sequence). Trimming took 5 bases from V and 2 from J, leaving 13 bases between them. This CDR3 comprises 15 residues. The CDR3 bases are TGTGCCAGCAGAAAAGTGGGACAAAACACCGGGGAGCTGTTTTTT. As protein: CASRKVGQNTGELFF.

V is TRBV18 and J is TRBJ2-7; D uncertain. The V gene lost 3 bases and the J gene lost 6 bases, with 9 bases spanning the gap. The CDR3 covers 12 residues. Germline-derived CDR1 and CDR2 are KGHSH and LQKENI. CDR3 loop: CASSPPKFEQYF. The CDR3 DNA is TGTGCCAGCTCACCCCCTAAGTTCGAGCAGTACTTC.

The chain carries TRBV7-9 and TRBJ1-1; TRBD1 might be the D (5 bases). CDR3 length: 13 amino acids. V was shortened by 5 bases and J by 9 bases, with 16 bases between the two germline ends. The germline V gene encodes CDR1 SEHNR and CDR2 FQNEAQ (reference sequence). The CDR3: CASSGQGWEKAFF. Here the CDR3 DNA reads TGTGCCAGCAGCGGTCAGGGTTGGGAAAAAGCTTTCTTT.

CDR3 sequence: CASSPLSSGGAGSANEQFF. Written as DNA, the CDR3 is TGTGCCAGCTCACCACTCTCTAGCGGGGGGGCTGGATCCGCCAATGAGCAGTTCTTC. The chain is built from TRBV18 and TRBJ2-1; TRBD2 aligns across 12 bases. V lost 1 base and J lost 6; bases outside the gene matches: 13. This CDR3 comprises 19 residues. In germline, CDR1 is KGHSH, CDR2 LQKENI.

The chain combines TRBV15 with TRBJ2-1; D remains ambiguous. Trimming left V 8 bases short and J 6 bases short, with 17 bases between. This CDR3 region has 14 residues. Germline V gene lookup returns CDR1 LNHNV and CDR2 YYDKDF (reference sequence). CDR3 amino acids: CATSRAGSANEQFF. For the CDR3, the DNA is TGTGCCACCTCCCGGGCCGGATCTGCCAATGAGCAGTTCTTC.